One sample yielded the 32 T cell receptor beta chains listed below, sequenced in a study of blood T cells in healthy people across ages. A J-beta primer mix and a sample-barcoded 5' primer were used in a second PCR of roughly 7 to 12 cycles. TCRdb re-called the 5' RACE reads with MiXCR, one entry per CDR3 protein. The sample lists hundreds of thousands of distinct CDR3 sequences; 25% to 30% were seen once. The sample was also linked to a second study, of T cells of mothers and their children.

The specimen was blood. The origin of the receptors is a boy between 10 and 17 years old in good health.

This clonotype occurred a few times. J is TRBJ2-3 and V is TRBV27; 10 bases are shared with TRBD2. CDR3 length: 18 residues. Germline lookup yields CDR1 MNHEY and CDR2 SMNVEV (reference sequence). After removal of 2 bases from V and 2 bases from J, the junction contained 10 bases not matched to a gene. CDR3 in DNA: TGTGCCAGCAGTTTAATAGATAGCGGGGGGCCCTACACAGATACGCAGTATTTT. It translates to CASSLIDSGGPYTDTQYF.

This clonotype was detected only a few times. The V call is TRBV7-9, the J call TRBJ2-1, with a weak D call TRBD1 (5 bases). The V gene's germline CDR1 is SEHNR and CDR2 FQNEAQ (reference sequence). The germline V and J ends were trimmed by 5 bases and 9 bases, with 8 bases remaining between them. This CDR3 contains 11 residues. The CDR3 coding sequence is TGTGCCAGCAGCCCCCAGGGTGAGCAGTTCTTC. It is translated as CASSPQGEQFF.

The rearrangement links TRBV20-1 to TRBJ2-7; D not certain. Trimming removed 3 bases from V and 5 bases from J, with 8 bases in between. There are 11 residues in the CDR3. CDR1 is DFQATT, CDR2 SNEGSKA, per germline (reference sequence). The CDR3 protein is CSASIRDEQYF. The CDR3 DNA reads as TGCAGTGCTAGTATACGGGACGAGCAGTACTTC.

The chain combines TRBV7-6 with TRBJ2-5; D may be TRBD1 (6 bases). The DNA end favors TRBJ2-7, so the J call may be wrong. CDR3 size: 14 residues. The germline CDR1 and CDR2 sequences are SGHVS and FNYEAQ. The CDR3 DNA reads TGTGCCAGCAGCCACCCAGGACAGTTAGGCGAGCAGTACTTC. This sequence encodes CASSHPGQLGEQYF.

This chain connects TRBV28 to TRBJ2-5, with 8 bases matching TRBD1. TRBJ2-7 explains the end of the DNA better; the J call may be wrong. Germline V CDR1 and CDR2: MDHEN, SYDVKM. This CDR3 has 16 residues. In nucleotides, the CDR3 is TGTGCCAGCACGCTTGGCTTCGGACAGGGTATCTACGAGCAGTACTTC. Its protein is CASTLGFGQGIYEQYF.

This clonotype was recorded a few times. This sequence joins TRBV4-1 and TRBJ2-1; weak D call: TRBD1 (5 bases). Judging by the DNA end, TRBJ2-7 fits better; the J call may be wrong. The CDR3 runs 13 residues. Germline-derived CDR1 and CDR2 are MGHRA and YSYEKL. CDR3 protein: CASSQDGANEQYF. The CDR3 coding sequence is TGCGCCAGCAGCCAAGATGGGGCCAACGAGCAGTACTTC.

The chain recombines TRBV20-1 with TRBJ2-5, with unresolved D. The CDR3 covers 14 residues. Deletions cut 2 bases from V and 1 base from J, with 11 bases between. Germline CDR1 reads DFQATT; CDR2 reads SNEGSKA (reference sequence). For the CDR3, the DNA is TGCAGTGCTAGATCCAGCGTAGCCCAAGAGACCCAGTACTTC. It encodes CSARSSVAQETQYF.

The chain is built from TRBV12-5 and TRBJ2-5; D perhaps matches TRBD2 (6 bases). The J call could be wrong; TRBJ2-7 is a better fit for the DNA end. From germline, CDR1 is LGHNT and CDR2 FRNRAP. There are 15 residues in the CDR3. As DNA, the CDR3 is TGTGCTAGTGGGGAGGCGGGACTCGGCTCCTACGAGCAGTACTTC. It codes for CASGEAGLGSYEQYF.

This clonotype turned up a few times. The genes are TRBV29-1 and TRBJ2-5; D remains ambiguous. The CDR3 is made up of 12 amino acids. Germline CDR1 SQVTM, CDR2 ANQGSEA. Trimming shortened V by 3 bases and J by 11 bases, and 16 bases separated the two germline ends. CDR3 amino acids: CSVDEDGSEQYF. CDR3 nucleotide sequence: TGCAGCGTTGATGAGGACGGCTCTGAGCAGTACTTC.

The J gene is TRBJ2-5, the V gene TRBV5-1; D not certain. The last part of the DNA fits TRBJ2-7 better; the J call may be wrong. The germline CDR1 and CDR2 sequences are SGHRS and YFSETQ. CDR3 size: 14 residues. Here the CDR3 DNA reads TGCGCCAGCAGCTTGAATCCGGACCCCTACGAGCAGTACTTC. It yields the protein CASSLNPDPYEQYF.

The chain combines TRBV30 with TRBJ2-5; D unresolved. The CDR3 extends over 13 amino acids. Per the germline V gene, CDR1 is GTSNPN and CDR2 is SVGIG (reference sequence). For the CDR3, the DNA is TGTGCATACGCACGGGCAGCCGCGGAGACCCAGTACTTC. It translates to CAYARAAAETQYF.

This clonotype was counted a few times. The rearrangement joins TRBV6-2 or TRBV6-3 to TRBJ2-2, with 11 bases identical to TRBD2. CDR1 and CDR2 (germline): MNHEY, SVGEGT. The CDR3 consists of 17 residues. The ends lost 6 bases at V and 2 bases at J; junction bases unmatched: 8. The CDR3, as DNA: TGTGCCAGCAGGACCACTAGCGGGGGATATAACACCGGGGAGCTGTTTTTT. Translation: CASRTTSGGYNTGELFF.

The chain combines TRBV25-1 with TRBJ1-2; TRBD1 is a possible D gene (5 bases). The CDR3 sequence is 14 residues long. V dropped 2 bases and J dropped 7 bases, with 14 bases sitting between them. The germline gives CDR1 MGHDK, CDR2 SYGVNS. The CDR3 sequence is CASSEGARVSGYTF. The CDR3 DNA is TGTGCCAGCAGTGAAGGGGCGCGGGTATCTGGCTACACCTTC.

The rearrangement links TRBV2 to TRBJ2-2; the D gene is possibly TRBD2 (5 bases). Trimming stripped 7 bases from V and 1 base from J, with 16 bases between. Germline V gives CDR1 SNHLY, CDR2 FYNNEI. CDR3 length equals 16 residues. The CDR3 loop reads CASTLEAGLNTGELFF. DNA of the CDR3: TGTGCCAGCACTCTCGAGGCGGGCTTGAACACCGGGGAGCTGTTTTTT. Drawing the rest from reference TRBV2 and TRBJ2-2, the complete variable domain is EPEVTQTPSHQVTQMGQEVILRCVPISNHLYFYWYRQILGQKVEFLVSFYNNEISEKSEIFDDQFSVERPDGSNFTLKIRSTKLEDSAMYFCASTLEAGLNTGELFFGEGSRLTVL.

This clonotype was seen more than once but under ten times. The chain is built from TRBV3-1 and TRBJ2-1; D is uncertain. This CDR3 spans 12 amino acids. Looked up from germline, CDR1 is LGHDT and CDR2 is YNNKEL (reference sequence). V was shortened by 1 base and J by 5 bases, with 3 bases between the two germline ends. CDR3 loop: CASSQGDNEQFF. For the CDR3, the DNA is TGTGCCAGCAGCCAAGGAGACAATGAGCAGTTCTTC.

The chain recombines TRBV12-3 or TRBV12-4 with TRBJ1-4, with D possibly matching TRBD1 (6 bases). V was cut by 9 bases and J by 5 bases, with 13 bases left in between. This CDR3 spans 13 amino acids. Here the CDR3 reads CASYRGANEKLFF. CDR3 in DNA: TGTGCCAGTTATAGGGGGGCGAATGAAAAACTGTTTTTT.

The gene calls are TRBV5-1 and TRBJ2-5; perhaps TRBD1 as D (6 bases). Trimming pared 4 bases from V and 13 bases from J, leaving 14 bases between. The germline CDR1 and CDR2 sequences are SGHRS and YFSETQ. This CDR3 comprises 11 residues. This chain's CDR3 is CASSLGQSSYF. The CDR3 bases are TGCGCCAGCAGCCTCGGACAGTCCTCGTACTTC. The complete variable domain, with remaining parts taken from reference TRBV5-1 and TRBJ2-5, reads KAGVTQTPRYLIKTRGQQVTLSCSPISGHRSVSWYQQTPGQGLQFLFEYFSETQRNKGNFPGRFSGRQFSNSRSEMNVSTLELGDSALYLCASSLGQSSYFGPGTRLLVL.

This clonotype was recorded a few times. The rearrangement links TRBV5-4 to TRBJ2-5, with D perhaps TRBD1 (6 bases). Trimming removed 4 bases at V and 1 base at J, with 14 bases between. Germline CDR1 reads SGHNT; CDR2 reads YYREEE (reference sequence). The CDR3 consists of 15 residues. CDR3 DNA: TGTGCCAGCAGCCGAGCCGGGACACCCCAAGAGACCCAGTACTTC. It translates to CASSRAGTPQETQYF.

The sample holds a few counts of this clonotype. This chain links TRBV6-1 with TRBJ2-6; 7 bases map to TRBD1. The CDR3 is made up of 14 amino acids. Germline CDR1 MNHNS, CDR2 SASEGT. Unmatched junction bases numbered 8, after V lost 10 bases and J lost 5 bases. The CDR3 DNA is TGTGCCAACGGCCCAGGGGGTCGGGCCAACGTCCTGACTTTC. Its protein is CANGPGGRANVLTF.

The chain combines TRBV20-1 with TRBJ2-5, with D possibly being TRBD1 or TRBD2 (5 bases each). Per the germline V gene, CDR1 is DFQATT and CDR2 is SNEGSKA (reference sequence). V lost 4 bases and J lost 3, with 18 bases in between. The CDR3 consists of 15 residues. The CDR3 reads CSAKPGTGPKETQYF. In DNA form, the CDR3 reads TGCAGTGCTAAGCCCGGAACGGGGCCTAAAGAGACCCAGTACTTC.

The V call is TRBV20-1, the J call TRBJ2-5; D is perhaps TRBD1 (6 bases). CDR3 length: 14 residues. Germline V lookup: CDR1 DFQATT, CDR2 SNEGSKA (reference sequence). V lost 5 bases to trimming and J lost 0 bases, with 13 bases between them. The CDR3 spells CSAHGQPDQETQYF. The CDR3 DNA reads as TGCAGTGCTCACGGACAGCCTGACCAAGAGACCCAGTACTTC.

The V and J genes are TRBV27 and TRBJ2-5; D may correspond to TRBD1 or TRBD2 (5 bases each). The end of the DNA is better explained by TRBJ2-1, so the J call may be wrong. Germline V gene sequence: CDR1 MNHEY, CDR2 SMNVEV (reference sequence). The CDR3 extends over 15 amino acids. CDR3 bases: TGTGCCAGCAGCTCCCGGGTCTCCGGGGCAAATGAGCAGTTCTTC. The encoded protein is CASSSRVSGANEQFF.

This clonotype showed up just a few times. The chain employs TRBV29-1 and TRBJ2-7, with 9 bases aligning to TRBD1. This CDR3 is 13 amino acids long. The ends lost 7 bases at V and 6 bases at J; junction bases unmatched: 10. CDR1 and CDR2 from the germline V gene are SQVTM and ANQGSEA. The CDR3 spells CSAFGGQGGEQYF. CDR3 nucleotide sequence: TGCAGCGCCTTTGGGGGACAGGGCGGCGAGCAGTACTTC.

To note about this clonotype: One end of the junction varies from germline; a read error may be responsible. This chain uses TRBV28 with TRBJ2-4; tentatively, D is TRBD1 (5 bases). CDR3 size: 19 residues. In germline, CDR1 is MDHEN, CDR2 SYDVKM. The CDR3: CASSLWAGSLTLPKSIQYF. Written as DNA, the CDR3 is TGTGCCAGCAGTTTATGGGCAGGGTCCCTCACCTTACCCAAAAGCATTCAGTACTTC.

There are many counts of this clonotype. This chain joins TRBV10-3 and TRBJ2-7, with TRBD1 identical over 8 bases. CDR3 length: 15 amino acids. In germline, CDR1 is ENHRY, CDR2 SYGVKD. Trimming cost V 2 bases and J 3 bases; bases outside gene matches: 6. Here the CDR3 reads CAISEGQGLGYEQYF. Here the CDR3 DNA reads TGTGCCATCAGTGAGGGACAGGGATTGGGCTACGAGCAGTACTTC.

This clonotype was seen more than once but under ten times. CDR3 residues: CASNSGPLGYTF. The CDR3 DNA sequence: TGTGCCAGCAATTCAGGTCCTTTGGGCTACACCTTC. This chain joins TRBV6-6 and TRBJ1-2, with D unclear. V lost 7 bases to trimming and J lost 8 bases, with 14 bases between them. In germline, CDR1 is MNHNY, CDR2 SVGAGI (reference sequence). The CDR3 is 12 amino acids.

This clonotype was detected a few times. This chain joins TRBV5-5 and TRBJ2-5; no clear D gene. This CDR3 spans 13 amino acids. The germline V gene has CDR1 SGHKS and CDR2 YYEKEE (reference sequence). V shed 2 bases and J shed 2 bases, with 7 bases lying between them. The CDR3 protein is CASSFVQQETQYF. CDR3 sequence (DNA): TGTGCCAGCAGCTTTGTCCAGCAAGAGACCCAGTACTTC.

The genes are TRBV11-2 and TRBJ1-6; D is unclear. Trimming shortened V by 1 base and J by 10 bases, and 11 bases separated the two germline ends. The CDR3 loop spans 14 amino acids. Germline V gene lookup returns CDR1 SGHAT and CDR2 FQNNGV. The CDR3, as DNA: TGTGCCAGCAGCTTAGGTCCCTTGGGGTCACCCCTCCACTTT. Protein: CASSLGPLGSPLHF.

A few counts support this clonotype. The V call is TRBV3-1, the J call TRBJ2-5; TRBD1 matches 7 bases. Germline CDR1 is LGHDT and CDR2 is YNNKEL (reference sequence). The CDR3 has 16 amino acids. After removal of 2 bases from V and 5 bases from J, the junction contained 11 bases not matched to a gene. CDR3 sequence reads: CASSQSGPPRGETQYF. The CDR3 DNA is TGTGCCAGCAGCCAATCAGGCCCCCCCAGGGGGGAGACCCAGTACTTC.

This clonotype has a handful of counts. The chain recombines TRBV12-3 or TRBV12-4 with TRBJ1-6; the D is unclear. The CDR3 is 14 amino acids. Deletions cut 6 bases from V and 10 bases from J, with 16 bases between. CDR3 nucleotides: TGTGCCAGCAGCCCCGAGAGATTTAGGTCACCCCTCCACTTT. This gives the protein CASSPERFRSPLHF.

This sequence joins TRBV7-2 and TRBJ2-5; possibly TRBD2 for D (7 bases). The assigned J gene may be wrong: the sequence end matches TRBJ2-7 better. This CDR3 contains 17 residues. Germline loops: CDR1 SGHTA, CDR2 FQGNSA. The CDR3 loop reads CASSNIGEGGPVYEQYF. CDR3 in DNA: TGTGCCAGCAGCAATATAGGGGAGGGGGGCCCCGTCTACGAGCAGTACTTC.

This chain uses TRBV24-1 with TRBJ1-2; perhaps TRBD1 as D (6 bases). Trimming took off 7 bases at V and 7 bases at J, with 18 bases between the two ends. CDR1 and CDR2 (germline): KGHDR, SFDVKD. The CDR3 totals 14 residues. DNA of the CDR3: TGTGCCACCAGCAGACCTAGAAGAGGGGGTGGCTACACCTTC. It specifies CATSRPRRGGGYTF.